This TCR beta chain emerged from a study of blood T cell repertoires in COVID-19 (TCRdb year 2020). For the wider study: Samples from collaborators originated in the United States, Italy and Spain and spanned both the acute and convalescent phases of COVID-19. The prospective study material was composed of cDNA or gDNA derived from T cells, B-cell-depleted T cells, or PBMCs. Subjects who had been exposed to COVID-19, were actively infected with it, or had recovered from it provided the deeply sampled blood TCRbeta repertoires that made up the dataset. The repertoires were made available in a free public database intended to serve as a resource for research on the immune response to SARS-CoV-2. The samples were drawn from two sources: the first 160 participants of the ongoing ImmuneRACE study, and over 950 subjects contributed by 6 global collaborators. Nearly every sample came with metadata listing a de-identified subject ID, COVID-19 status, age in years and sex. HLA class I and class II types, where available, came from metadata supplied by the sample provider rather than from assay-based typing. What the research found in general, with its limitations: Clinical and demographic metadata were provided uncurated, with the amount varying by source and participant.

The CDR3, from cysteine to phenylalanine, totals 14 residues. The DNA shown is the 42-base CDR3, in frame from base 1. CDR1 and CDR2, looked up from the germline V gene (reference sequence), are LNHDA and SQIVND. Comment on this clone: No antigen is known for it. Base qualities are not at hand, and no much larger clone is one base apart.

TCRbeta CDR3 regions were amplified from genomic DNA by means of the immunoSEQ Assay, a bias-controlled multiplex PCR. Per the source publication's procedure: Nucleated cell counts per sample were estimated from amplification of reference gene primers within the assay. To quantify the absolute abundance of each unique TCRbeta CDR3 rearrangement, sequence reads were collapsed and filtered. For each sample, productive Simpson clonality was calculated as the square root of Simpson's diversity index over productive rearrangements. Not all clones reach the TCRdb copy of this immuneACCESS table, which keeps in-frame sequences only. Checked studies attribute under half of the gap to unresolved V genes and leave the rest unexplained. The V and J calls and clone size are taken from that table; D and trimming were inferred from the DNA. This sample holds some 250,000 clones; around 84% were observed only once. The ten top clones hold more than 4.5% of the sample.

One collaborating source in Seattle enrolled patients while the patients were actively infected and followed the patients over time throughout the course of disease. The collaborating institutions used their own protocols to collect whole blood in K2EDTA tubes. Collaborator samples were shipped for TCRbeta analysis as frozen whole blood, isolated PBMCs, or DNA extracted from either sample type. Sequenced input: peripheral blood. The sequence derives from a woman aged 60 to 75 with COVID-19, enrolled during active disease. The V and J genes are TRBV19 and TRBJ2-2, and 10 junctional nucleotides match TRBD2. The CDR3 reads CLTRASGRAGELFF. The sequence in DNA is TGTCTAACGCGGGCTAGCGGGAGAGCCGGGGAGCTGTTTTTT.